Listed below are T cell receptor beta chains from one sample, sequenced in a study of T cell responses to AZD1222 COVID-19 vaccine. Libraries were prepared by immunoSEQ multiplex PCR; TCRdb keeps only in-frame clonotypes and omits some of them. The sample includes 45,000 to 65,000 clones, roughly three quarters of them seen just once. The sample in question was peripheral blood, obtained 28 days after the second AZD1222 dose. The receptors were gathered from an adult who received the AZD1222 COVID-19 vaccine. CDR3s include the opening cysteine and the closing phenylalanine or tryptophan. Fields, in order: V gene, J gene, clone size, D gene, CDR3 DNA, CDR3 protein. D genes are given only for firm matches. A row's size may be missing; if present it is once, few, many or a size class.

>TRBV21-1|TRBJ2-3|-|-
TGTGCCAGCAGCACCCGGGACAGGAGAGTTACGCAGTATTTT
CASSTRDRRVTQYF
>TRBV5-1|TRBJ1-1|few|-
TGCGCCAGCAGTCTGGGGAGGGATTTGAGTACTGAAGCTTTCTTT
CASSLGRDLSTEAFF
>TRBV5-1|TRBJ2-7|-|-
TGCGCCAGCAGCTTCGGGGGAGGCTCCGAGCAGTACTTC
CASSFGGGSEQYF
>TRBV19|TRBJ1-6|-|-
TGTGCCAGTAGTATAGTTGGGGTTAATTCACCCCTCCACTTT
CASSIVGVNSPLHF
>TRBV2|TRBJ1-5|-|-
TGTGCCAGCAGGCTAGACAGCCAACACGCCGGACATTTT
CASRLDSQHAGHF
>TRBV3-1/TRBV3-2|TRBJ1-3|few|-
TGTGCCAGCAGCCAAGGACAGGGAAACACCATATATTTT
CASSQGQGNTIYF
>TRBV5-6|TRBJ2-1|once|TRBD1
TGTGCCAGCAGCTTCCGCCGGGACAGGGGGCGAGACAATGAGCAGTTCTTC
CASSFRRDRGRDNEQFF
>TRBV10-3|TRBJ1-1|once|TRBD1
TGTGCCATCAGTGAGCCTTCCGGGACAGGGAACACTGAAGCTTTCTTT
CAISEPSGTGNTEAFF
>TRBV7-3|TRBJ2-2|-|TRBD2
TGTGCCAGCAGCTTAGCGGGAGGCTCGAACACCGGGGAGCTGTTTTTT
CASSLAGGSNTGELFF
>TRBV3-1/TRBV3-2|TRBJ1-2|once|-
TGTGCCAGCAGTAACAACTATGGCTACACCTTC
CASSNNYGYTF
>TRBV7-9|TRBJ2-5|-|TRBD2
TGTGCCAGCAGCTTAGGTCTATCTAGCGGGGACCAAGAGACCCAGTACTTC
CASSLGLSSGDQETQYF
>TRBV5-6|TRBJ1-5|-|-
TGTGCCAGCAGCTTGGCGGGACGGCATAGCAATCAGCCCCAGCATTTT
CASSLAGRHSNQPQHF
>TRBV10-3|TRBJ1-6|-|-
TGTGCCATCAGTGAGTCGGAGAGCTATAATTCACCCCTCCACTTT
CAISESESYNSPLHF
>TRBV7-9|TRBJ1-4|-|-
TGTGCCAGCAGCTACACCGTCGGGAAACTGTTTTTT
CASSYTVGKLFF
>TRBV6-2/TRBV6-3|TRBJ2-1|-|-
TGTGCCAGCAGGCCTATCGACAGTTACAATGAGCAGTTCTTC
CASRPIDSYNEQFF
>TRBV5-4|TRBJ1-2|-|TRBD1
TGTGCCAGCAGCTTGCAGGGGGCGGGGTATGGCTACACCTTC
CASSLQGAGYGYTF
>TRBV29-1|TRBJ1-3|-|-
TGCAGCGTTCGCGATGGAAACACCATATATTTT
CSVRDGNTIYF
>TRBV20-1|TRBJ2-5|-|-
TGCAGTGCTAGTAAAGGAGATATCTGGCGGACCCAGTACTTC
CSASKGDIWRTQYF
>TRBV6-5|TRBJ2-3|-|-
TGTGCCAGCAGGGCGGTGGGGACAGATACGCAGTATTTT
CASRAVGTDTQYF
>TRBV7-8|TRBJ1-2|-|TRBD1
TGTGCCAGCAGCTTAAGTTCTCTTGGGACAGGGAAGGGCTACACCTTC
CASSLSSLGTGKGYTF
>TRBV27|TRBJ1-2|-|-
TGTGCCAGCAGCCGTGGGTTAAACTATGGCTACACCTTC
CASSRGLNYGYTF
>TRBV14|TRBJ2-6|-|-
TGTGCCAGCAGCCAAGAGCTCCGCTCTGGGGCCAACGTCCTGACTTTC
CASSQELRSGANVLTF
>TRBV5-8|TRBJ1-2|few|-
TGTGCCAGCAGCCCAATTGGGAGGGGAGGCTATGGCTACACCTTC
CASSPIGRGGYGYTF
>TRBV5-1|TRBJ1-5|-|TRBD1
TGCGCCAGCAGCTGGGGGACAGGGCGTAATCAGCCCCAGCATTTT
CASSWGTGRNQPQHF
>TRBV18|TRBJ1-1|-|-
TGTGCCAGCTCACCTCGACAGGCGACGCCCAACACTGAAGCTTTCTTT
CASSPRQATPNTEAFF
>TRBV5-1|TRBJ1-1|once|-
TGCGCCAGCAGCTTAGGCTTTACCGTGAACACTGAAGCTTTCTTT
CASSLGFTVNTEAFF
>TRBV9|TRBJ1-6|-|TRBD1
TGTGCCAGCAGCCCCCGGGACAGGCAAAATTCACCCCTCCACTTT
CASSPRDRQNSPLHF
>TRBV7-2|TRBJ2-1|once|TRBD2
TGTGCCAGCAGCTTTAGCGGGGGGTTGGGGTACAATGAGCAGTTCTTC
CASSFSGGLGYNEQFF
>TRBV7-2|TRBJ1-2|-|-
TGTGCCAGCAGCTTAGCGGGGGTTCAGGGTAGGAGCGGCTACACCTTC
CASSLAGVQGRSGYTF
>TRBV19|TRBJ2-1|once|-
TGTGCCAGCGGGATTGAGCAGTTCTTC
CASGIEQFF
>TRBV28|TRBJ1-5|-|-
TGTGCCAGCAGAACAGGTTTTAATCAGCCCCAGCATTTT
CASRTGFNQPQHF
>TRBV14|TRBJ1-6|-|-
TGTGCCAGCAGCCAACGGCAGGGGAGCGCCTATAATTCACCCCTCCACTTT
CASSQRQGSAYNSPLHF
>TRBV15|TRBJ2-3|-|-
TGTGCCACCAGCAGAGAAGGTCTAGTTACAGATACGCAGTATTTT
CATSREGLVTDTQYF
>TRBV28|TRBJ1-3|-|-
TGTGCCAGCAGTTTTGGGGGGGACGGAAACACCATATATTTT
CASSFGGDGNTIYF
>TRBV15|TRBJ1-5|-|-
TGTGCCACCAGCACCTTGGACAACCTACAGAATCAGCCCCAGCATTTT
CATSTLDNLQNQPQHF
>TRBV18|TRBJ2-3|few|-
TGTGCCAGCTCACCACGGGGCGGTGGGAGTGATACGCAGTATTTT
CASSPRGGGSDTQYF
>TRBV19|TRBJ1-2|-|-
TGTGCCAGTAGTCCGGACCAAAACTATGGCTACACCTTC
CASSPDQNYGYTF
>TRBV6-5|TRBJ2-1|-|TRBD1
TGTGCCAGCAGTTCCCGACAGGGGGCTGTTTTGCAGTTCTTC
CASSSRQGAVLQFF
>TRBV13|TRBJ1-1|-|-
TGTGCCAGCAGGCCTAGGGGGAGGGGCACTGAAGCTTTCTTT
CASRPRGRGTEAFF
>TRBV7-9|TRBJ1-1|-|TRBD1
TGTGCCAGCAGCCCTTTCAGTGGACAGGGGAACACTGAAGCTTTCTTT
CASSPFSGQGNTEAFF
>TRBV12-3/TRBV12-4|TRBJ1-6|many|-
TGTGCCAGCAGTTTATTTGATAATTCACCCCTCCACTTT
CASSLFDNSPLHF